This TCR beta chain was sequenced in a study of vaccination and CD4 T cells after COVID-19. Treatment denoted: roughly ten-day PBMC culture with coronavirus spike peptide pools or control peptides (ViraFEST assay). Worth noting for this clonotype: Its target is unknown.

The Oncomine TCR Beta short-read assay generated sequence data from the DNA of cultured CD4+ T cells. TCRdb re-called the PCR reads with MiXCR, one entry per CDR3 protein. The sample lists some 12,000 distinct CDR3 sequences, around 55% occurring once. What was sequenced was CD4+ T cells from blood, cultured in vitro. This TCR derives from a human donor who had recovered from COVID-19.

The CDR3 DNA reads as TGTGCCAGCACAGGACAGGGGCTAGAGACCCAGTACTTC. As protein: CASTGQGLETQYF. The gene calls are TRBV18 and TRBJ2-5, with 9 nucleotides matching TRBD1. V gave up 8 bases and J gave up 4 bases; unmatched junction bases: 5. Germline CDR1 and CDR2: KGHSH and LQKENI. This CDR3 has 13 amino acids.